This T cell receptor beta chain was captured by sequencing in a study of blood T cell repertoires in COVID-19. Overall study context: Some COVID-19 samples were acute and others convalescent; all came from the United States, Italy and Spain.

CDR1 is SGHTS, CDR2 YDEGEE, per germline. This CDR3 has 12 amino acids. Trimming took 7 bases from V and 0 from J, leaving 7 bases between them. Libraries were prepared by immunoSEQ multiplex PCR; TCRdb keeps only in-frame clonotypes and omits some of them. The table shows roughly 320,000 clones, with 90% occurring only once. The specimen sequenced was PBMCs or T cells enriched from blood (not recorded which). The TCR sequence derives from a woman aged 25 to 39 who had been exposed to COVID-19. The V and J genes are TRBV5-8 and TRBJ1-1, with D unclear. CDR3 nucleotides: TGTGCCAGCCGGTCGGTGAACACTGAAGCTTTCTTT. It is translated as CASRSVNTEAFF.